One and the same sample provided the 14 T cell receptor beta chains below, sequenced in a study of identical twins. TCRdb itself ran the 5' RACE reads through MiXCR, one entry per CDR3 protein. This sample has 450,000 or so distinct CDR3 sequences, with about 14% found just once. These data were likewise used in another study, on yellow fever vaccine responses in identical twins.

The sample comprised CD4+ T cells sorted from blood. These TCRs come from a woman aged 18-29 years in good health.

This clonotype was found many times. V and J are TRBV6-2 or TRBV6-3 and TRBJ2-1, with unresolved D. Trimming cost V 5 bases and J 2 bases, with 13 bases left between them. The length of the CDR3 is 15 residues. Germline lookup yields CDR1 MNHEY and CDR2 SVGEGT. The CDR3 DNA reads as TGTGCCAGCAGTCAATCTAGGGCGCCCTACAATGAGCAGTTCTTC. Residues: CASSQSRAPYNEQFF.

J is TRBJ1-1 and V is TRBV20-1; D is perhaps TRBD1 (6 bases). Trimming removed 0 bases at V and 1 base at J, with 9 bases between. CDR1 DFQATT and CDR2 SNEGSKA come from the germline V gene (reference sequence). The CDR3 is 14 residues long. In DNA, the CDR3 is TGCAGTGCTAGAGAACACAGGGCGAACACTGAAGCTTTCTTT. This gives the protein CSAREHRANTEAFF.

This clonotype was recorded a few times. The V and J genes are TRBV3-1 and TRBJ2-1; D remains ambiguous. The CDR3 contains 14 residues. The germline gives CDR1 LGHDT, CDR2 YNNKEL (reference sequence). Trimming cost V 0 bases and J 10 bases, with 13 bases left between them. The CDR3 sequence is CASSQDFARVEQFF. Here the CDR3 DNA reads TGTGCCAGCAGCCAAGATTTTGCTAGGGTAGAGCAGTTCTTC.

The V gene is TRBV19, the J gene TRBJ2-5; D not resolved. This CDR3 contains 12 residues. Trimming took off 3 bases at V and 5 bases at J, with 7 bases between the two ends. Germline V CDR1 and CDR2: LNHDA, SQIVND (reference sequence). This CDR3 reads CASSIYEETQYF. In DNA, the CDR3 is TGTGCCAGTAGTATCTATGAGGAGACCCAGTACTTC.

The CDR3 nucleotides read TGTGCCAGCAGCTTAGACCTTTTGGGCATAGGCACAGATACGCAGTATTTT. It is translated as CASSLDLLGIGTDTQYF. The chain carries TRBV7-9 and TRBJ2-3; D unresolved. Germline-derived CDR1 and CDR2 are SEHNR and FQNEAQ (reference sequence). With 1 base removed from V and 1 base from J, the gap between germline ends came to 15 bases. This CDR3 is built from 17 residues.

The chain couples TRBV6-1 to TRBJ2-7; weak D call: TRBD1 (5 bases). The V end lost 8 bases, the J end lost 6 bases, and 11 bases lay between the germline ends. The CDR3 extends over 11 amino acids. CDR1 is MNHNS and CDR2 is SASEGT in the germline V gene. The CDR3 here is CASFEDIEQYF. CDR3 bases: TGTGCCAGCTTCGAGGACATCGAGCAGTACTTC.

The rearrangement links TRBV28 to TRBJ1-2; TRBD1 matches 8 bases. Germline V gene data show CDR1 as MDHEN and CDR2 as SYDVKM. After removal of 4 bases from V and 10 bases from J, the junction contained 5 bases not matched to a gene. This CDR3 region has 12 residues. As DNA, the CDR3 is TGTGCCAGCAGTTCCTTGACAGGGGACTACACCTTC. This codes for CASSSLTGDYTF.

Many counts were recorded for this clonotype. The chain couples TRBV12-3 or TRBV12-4 to TRBJ1-3; 9 positions agree with TRBD1. The V and J ends lost 5 bases and 0 bases, in that order; junction bases with no gene match: 2. This CDR3 is 15 amino acids long. CDR3 amino acids: CASSETGGSGNTIYF. The CDR3 nucleotides are TGTGCCAGCAGTGAGACAGGGGGCTCTGGAAACACCATATATTTT.

This clonotype was counted between two and nine times. The chain combines TRBV10-3 with TRBJ1-4; D may be TRBD1 (5 bases). V gave up 11 bases and J gave up 0 bases, with 13 bases separating them. In germline, CDR1 is ENHRY, CDR2 SYGVKD. The length of the CDR3 is 14 residues. CDR3 in amino acids: CASREGTTNEKLFF. CDR3 DNA sequence: TGTGCCTCACGAGAGGGGACAACTAATGAAAAACTGTTTTTT.

V is TRBV4-2 and J is TRBJ2-1, with 9 nucleotides matching TRBD2. V was pared by 0 bases and J by 9 bases, with 18 bases of the junction left unmatched. CDR1 and CDR2 (germline): LGHNA, YNFKEQ. The CDR3 runs 19 residues. CDR3 sequence reads: CASSQEIQVSSGIPREQFF. The CDR3 DNA sequence: TGTGCCAGCAGCCAAGAAATCCAGGTCTCTAGCGGGATTCCCCGTGAGCAGTTCTTC.

V is TRBV12-5 and J is TRBJ2-5; 9 bases match TRBD1. The J segment lost 5 bases and the V segment lost 2 bases, leaving 3 bases of the junction unmatched. Germline loops: CDR1 LGHNT, CDR2 FRNRAP. The CDR3 runs 14 residues. The CDR3 loop is CASGLTGGLETQYF. Written as DNA, the CDR3 is TGTGCTAGTGGTTTGACAGGGGGCTTGGAGACCCAGTACTTC.

The V and J genes are TRBV20-1 and TRBJ2-1; tentative D call: TRBD1 (5 bases). The germline V gene encodes CDR1 DFQATT and CDR2 SNEGSKA (reference sequence). The V and J ends lost 1 base and 4 bases respectively, with 17 bases between them. The CDR3 covers 16 residues. The CDR3 DNA reads TGCAGTGCTAGAGCGGCGAGCGTAAAGGGGTACAATGAGCAGTTCTTC. Encoded protein: CSARAASVKGYNEQFF.

The chain carries TRBV20-1 and TRBJ2-5; 12 bases are shared with TRBD1. The CDR3 covers 13 residues. Trimming at V came to 7 bases and at J to 9 bases, leaving 9 bases not matched to a gene. Germline CDR1 DFQATT, CDR2 SNEGSKA (reference sequence). CDR3 loop: CSVPGQGATAQYF. The DNA of the CDR3 is TGCAGTGTACCGGGACAGGGGGCCACCGCCCAGTACTTC.

This clonotype was observed a handful of times. The chain joins TRBV28 to TRBJ2-7, with a tentative D call TRBD1 (5 bases). V lost 3 bases to trimming and J lost 12 bases, with 12 bases between them. Germline V gives CDR1 MDHEN, CDR2 SYDVKM. The CDR3 runs 11 residues. The CDR3 reads CASSLVDSRYF. CDR3 DNA sequence: TGTGCCAGCAGTTTGGTCGACAGTAGGTACTTC.